The clone carrying this T cell receptor beta chain was observed a few times. One entry per CDR3 protein, called by TCRdb with MiXCR from the RACE reads. In the table there are about 120,000 distinct CDR3 sequences, about an eighth of which are singletons. This sample was taken from a study of human T cells and chemical hapten exposure. The time point was: patch test 1, 2 weeks after DPC sensitization. Documented treatment: therapeutic diphenylcyclopropenone sensitization with weekly scalp DPC. The junction had 2 bases not matched to a gene; V was cut back by 4 bases and J by 4 bases. The CDR3 runs to 14 residues. Germline V gives CDR1 LGHDT, CDR2 YNNKEL (reference sequence).

This chain connects TRBV3-1 to TRBJ2-5; 11 bases map to TRBD2. Source: whole blood, taken in connection with sensitization to the hapten diphenylcyclopropenone (DPC). The sequence came from a man aged 18 to 30 with alopecia areata. Some clones in this sample may be carry-over from other donors' samples. The CDR3 loop is CASSRTSGRETQYF. The CDR3, as DNA: TGTGCCAGCAGCCGGACTAGCGGGCGAGAGACCCAGTACTTC.